This passage covers 27 T cell receptor beta chains from one sample sequenced in a study of cytomegalovirus exposure and HLA in healthy donors. The primer mix had 60 Vbeta and 13 Jbeta primers. The protocol was immunoSEQ multiplex PCR, while the TCRdb copy is restricted to in-frame clones and leaves out a portion. The sample lists about 180,000 clones; over 75% were seen once. The specimen sequenced was PBMCs. All receptors come from a woman aged 25-40 years in good health and CMV-seronegative.

Written as DNA, the CDR3 is TGTGCCTGGAGAAATCCGGGTGGCACCATATATTTT. Protein: CAWRNPGGTIYF. The chain uses TRBV30 and TRBJ1-3; D unclear. Germline V lookup: CDR1 GTSNPN, CDR2 SVGIG (reference sequence). The ends were cut back, 3 bases at V and 9 bases at J, with 12 bases in the middle. CDR3 length equals 12 residues.

J is TRBJ2-2 and V is TRBV11-3; TRBD2 agrees at 7 bases. V trimming: 5 bases; J trimming: 5 bases; junction bases outside the gene matches: 11. There are 16 residues in the CDR3. CDR1 is SGHNT and CDR2 is YENEEA in the germline V gene. The CDR3 nucleotides read TGTGCCAGCAGCCGCGGGGGACTTGGGAATACCGGGGAGCTGTTTTTT. This translates into CASSRGGLGNTGELFF.

This clone was observed a handful of times. The genes are TRBV30 and TRBJ2-3; D is ambiguous. Germline V gene sequence: CDR1 GTSNPN, CDR2 SVGIG (reference sequence). This CDR3 has 14 residues. Trimming removed 3 bases from V and 3 bases from J, with 13 bases in between. The DNA of the CDR3 is TGTGCCTGGAGCGGTCCCCTAGTAACAGATACGCAGTATTTT. This sequence encodes CAWSGPLVTDTQYF. Drawing the rest from reference TRBV30 and TRBJ2-3, the complete variable domain is SQTIHQWPATLVQPVGSPLSLECTVEGTSNPNLYWYRQAAGRGLQLLFYSVGIGQISSEVPQNLSASRPQDRQFILSSKKLLLSDSGFYLCAWSGPLVTDTQYFGPGTRLTVL.

The chain combines TRBV6-4 with TRBJ1-6; 9 bases fit TRBD1. This CDR3 contains 15 residues. Germline CDR1 MRHNA, CDR2 SNTAGT. Trimming cost V 5 bases and J 5 bases; bases outside gene matches: 4. The CDR3 protein is CASSQGTGNNSPLHF. CDR3 sequence (DNA): TGTGCCAGCAGTCAAGGGACAGGGAATAATTCACCCCTCCACTTT.

The chain links TRBV12-5 to TRBJ1-5; 7 nucleotides match TRBD1. CDR3 length: 16 residues. The J segment lost 0 bases and the V segment lost 6 bases, leaving 8 bases of the junction unmatched. The germline gives CDR1 LGHNT, CDR2 FRNRAP. In nucleotides, the CDR3 is TGTGCTAGTGGACACGGACAGGTCACTAGCAATCAGCCCCAGCATTTT. As protein: CASGHGQVTSNQPQHF.

J is TRBJ1-3 and V is TRBV5-1; weak D call: TRBD1 (5 bases). The CDR3 extends over 15 amino acids. V lost 4 bases and J lost 1, with 12 bases in between. Germline V gene sequence: CDR1 SGHRS, CDR2 YFSETQ. CDR3 sequence reads: CASSLRTNSGNTIYF. The CDR3 DNA is TGCGCCAGCAGCCTGCGGACAAATTCTGGAAACACCATATATTTT.

The rearrangement uses TRBV2 and TRBJ2-3; D might be TRBD1 (6 bases). The germline gives CDR1 SNHLY, CDR2 FYNNEI. Deletions cut 5 bases from V and 0 bases from J, with 15 bases between. CDR3 length: 16 amino acids. CDR3 sequence reads: CASSPLGQSSTDTQYF. In nucleotides, the CDR3 is TGTGCCAGCAGTCCCCTTGGACAGTCTAGCACAGATACGCAGTATTTT.

This clone was observed a few times. The CDR3 bases are TGCGCCAGCCACCTCGGGGGGACAACCCCCACAGATACGCAGTATTTT. As protein: CASHLGGTTPTDTQYF. The chain combines TRBV5-1 with TRBJ2-3; TRBD2 might be the D (7 bases). CDR3 length: 16 amino acids. CDR1 SGHRS and CDR2 YFSETQ come from the germline V gene. Trimming took off 7 bases at V and 2 bases at J, with 20 bases between the two ends. The variable domain in full, completed from reference TRBV5-1 and TRBJ2-3, reads KAGVTQTPRYLIKTRGQQVTLSCSPISGHRSVSWYQQTPGQGLQFLFEYFSETQRNKGNFPGRFSGRQFSNSRSEMNVSTLELGDSALYLCASHLGGTTPTDTQYFGPGTRLTVL.

The CDR3 region has the DNA TGTGCCAGCAGCGGGGGAGTGCATGACGGGGAGCTGTTTTTT. Protein product: CASSGGVHDGELFF. V and J are TRBV9 and TRBJ2-2, with D perhaps TRBD2 (5 bases). The CDR3 is 14 amino acids. V was trimmed by 3 bases and J by 7 bases, leaving 13 bases between them. The germline V gene encodes CDR1 SGDLS and CDR2 YYNGEE.

The V gene is TRBV5-6, the J gene TRBJ1-2; no definite D call. Germline V gene sequence: CDR1 SGHDT, CDR2 YYEEEE. The V and J ends lost 1 base and 8 bases respectively, with 12 bases between them. This CDR3 is 13 amino acids long. DNA for the CDR3: TGTGCCAGCAGCTTGTGGGTCTCGGGGGGCTACACCTTC. Translated: CASSLWVSGGYTF.

This chain uses TRBV4-3 with TRBJ2-3, with 12 nucleotides matching TRBD2. V was clipped by 0 bases and J by 4 bases; unmatched bases: 5. Germline V gene lookup returns CDR1 LGHNA and CDR2 YSLEER. The CDR3 has 17 residues. CDR3 sequence: CASSQDQLAGGSDTQYF. CDR3 nucleotides: TGCGCCAGCAGCCAAGATCAACTAGCGGGGGGATCAGATACGCAGTATTTT.

The chain carries TRBV4-1 and TRBJ1-5; 7 nucleotides match TRBD1. J lost 1 base, V lost 1 base, and 1 base had no gene match. This CDR3 is built from 15 residues. The germline V gene has CDR1 MGHRA and CDR2 YSYEKL. The CDR3 loop is CASSQGDRSNQPQHF. The CDR3 DNA is TGCGCCAGCAGCCAAGGGGACAGAAGCAATCAGCCCCAGCATTTT.

This clone showed up just once. The chain uses TRBV7-6 and TRBJ2-5; D gene uncertain. Trimming removed 0 bases at V and 5 bases at J, with 7 bases between. This CDR3 contains 13 residues. The V gene's germline CDR1 is SGHVS and CDR2 FNYEAQ. The CDR3 loop is CASSLALMETQYF. CDR3 bases: TGTGCCAGCAGCTTAGCACTGATGGAGACCCAGTACTTC.

This chain connects TRBV10-1 to TRBJ2-5; weak D call: TRBD1 (6 bases). This CDR3 comprises 17 residues. CDR1 and CDR2 from the germline V gene are WNHNN and SYGVQD (reference sequence). Trimming stripped 0 bases from V and 5 bases from J, with 19 bases between. CDR3 region: CASSESSSTTGRETQYF. For the CDR3, the DNA is TGCGCCAGCAGTGAGTCGTCGTCCACAACAGGGCGGGAGACCCAGTACTTC.

The V gene is TRBV29-1, the J gene TRBJ2-1, with 10 bases that match TRBD2. Trimming took 7 bases from V and 7 from J; bases not matched to a gene: 7. The V gene's germline CDR1 is SQVTM and CDR2 ANQGSEA. This CDR3 spans 13 amino acids. CDR3 nucleotide sequence: TGCAGCGCCCTAGCGGGGGCGGGGAATGAGCAGTTCTTC. Protein sequence: CSALAGAGNEQFF.

The chain joins TRBV10-1 to TRBJ2-3; no firm D call. V dropped 0 bases and J dropped 7 bases, with 11 bases sitting between them. The CDR3 totals 14 residues. Germline CDR1 WNHNN, CDR2 SYGVQD (reference sequence). This CDR3 is CASSESMEQHTQYF. The CDR3, as DNA: TGCGCCAGCAGTGAGTCGATGGAGCAACATACGCAGTATTTT.

This chain joins TRBV11-2 and TRBJ2-1; D is ambiguous. The CDR3 totals 13 residues. CDR1 is SGHAT, CDR2 FQNNGV, per germline. The V gene lost 0 bases and the J gene lost 5 bases, with 5 bases spanning the gap. The CDR3 here is CASSLDRNNEQFF. The CDR3 DNA is TGTGCCAGCAGCTTAGACAGAAACAATGAGCAGTTCTTC. Supplemented by reference TRBV11-2 and TRBJ2-1, the full variable domain reads EAGVAQSPRYKIIEKRQSVAFWCNPISGHATLYWYQQILGQGPKLLIQFQNNGVVDDSQLPKDRFSAERLKGVDSTLKIQPAKLEDSAVYLCASSLDRNNEQFFGPGTRLTVL.

This clone was found once. This chain uses TRBV7-2 with TRBJ2-3; tentatively, D is TRBD2 (6 bases). CDR1 SGHTA and CDR2 FQGNSA come from the germline V gene. V was shortened by 3 bases and J by 0 bases, with 7 bases between the two germline ends. This CDR3 comprises 14 residues. This chain's CDR3 is CASSFGTSTDTQYF. In DNA, the CDR3 is TGTGCCAGCAGCTTCGGGACTAGCACAGATACGCAGTATTTT.

This clone occurred a few times. The genes are TRBV6-1 and TRBJ1-1; D not resolved. From germline, CDR1 is MNHNS and CDR2 SASEGT. With 1 base removed from V and 3 bases from J, the gap between germline ends came to 9 bases. This CDR3 is built from 14 residues. The CDR3 sequence: CASSEGSQYTEAFF. In nucleotides, the CDR3 is TGTGCCAGCAGTGAAGGGAGTCAGTACACTGAAGCTTTCTTT.

The chain employs TRBV15 and TRBJ2-7; no definite D call. The CDR3 consists of 14 residues. V was cut by 1 base and J by 1 base, with 8 bases left in between. Germline CDR1 LNHNV, CDR2 YYDKDF (reference sequence). This CDR3 is CATSRAEESYEQYF. The CDR3 DNA reads TGTGCCACCAGCAGAGCTGAGGAATCCTACGAGCAGTACTTC.

The table lists this clone with a count of one. The V gene is TRBV10-2, the J gene TRBJ2-5; 10 positions match TRBD2. From germline, CDR1 is WSHSY and CDR2 SAAADI. CDR3 length: 14 amino acids. Unmatched junction bases numbered 6, after V lost 6 bases and J lost 5 bases. The CDR3 sequence: CASRERGGRETQYF. CDR3 DNA: TGCGCCAGCAGAGAGCGGGGGGGCCGGGAGACCCAGTACTTC.

This clone has a handful of counts. V and J are TRBV18 and TRBJ1-6, with 7 bases lining up with TRBD1. The V and J ends lost 6 bases and 7 bases, in that order; junction bases with no gene match: 12. This CDR3 contains 16 residues. The germline V gene encodes CDR1 KGHSH and CDR2 LQKENI. The CDR3 sequence is CASSPIPDRRNSPLHF. Here the CDR3 DNA reads TGTGCCAGCTCTCCTATCCCGGACAGGAGGAATTCACCCCTCCACTTT.

The genes are TRBV27 and TRBJ1-2; 7 bases match TRBD1. J was trimmed by 3 bases and V by 2 bases; bases with no gene match: 0. Per germline, CDR1 MNHEY and CDR2 SMNVEV (reference sequence). The CDR3 extends over 13 amino acids. The CDR3 nucleotides are TGTGCCAGCAGTTTAGACAGGGACTATGGCTACACCTTC. Amino acid sequence: CASSLDRDYGYTF.

This clone was counted between two and nine times. The J gene is TRBJ1-4, the V gene TRBV25-1; tentative D call: TRBD1 (5 bases). V lost 6 bases, J lost 6 bases, and 11 bases lay in between. Per germline, CDR1 MGHDK and CDR2 SYGVNS. The CDR3 totals 13 residues. The CDR3 region is CASRGFRDEKLFF. In nucleotides, the CDR3 is TGTGCCAGCAGGGGCTTCAGGGATGAAAAACTGTTTTTT. Full variable domain (missing parts from reference TRBV25-1 and TRBJ1-4): EADIYQTPRYLVIGTGKKITLECSQTMGHDKMYWYQQDPGMELHLIHYSYGVNSTEKGDLSSESTVSRIRTEHFPLTLESARPSHTSQYLCASRGFRDEKLFFGSGTQLSVL.

The chain carries TRBV7-6 and TRBJ2-7; 7 nucleotides line up with TRBD1. The junction had 4 bases not matched to a gene; V was cut back by 1 base and J by 4 bases. The CDR3 totals 14 residues. Germline-derived CDR1 and CDR2 are SGHVS and FNYEAQ. The CDR3 spells CASSLGQGYYEQYF. As DNA, the CDR3 is TGTGCCAGCAGCTTAGGACAGGGATATTACGAGCAGTACTTC. The full variable domain, its missing parts supplied by reference TRBV7-6 and TRBJ2-7, is GAGVSQSPRYKVTKRGQDVALRCDPISGHVSLYWYRQALGQGPEFLTYFNYEAQQDKSGLPNDRFSAERPEGSISTLTIQRTEQRDSAMYRCASSLGQGYYEQYFGPGTRLTVT.

The chain uses TRBV6-5 and TRBJ1-3; D remains unclear. Trimming removed 4 bases at V and 2 bases at J, with 12 bases between. The germline V gene encodes CDR1 MNHEY and CDR2 SVGAGI. The CDR3 sequence is 15 residues long. The CDR3 spells CASSSYSSAGNTIYF. The DNA of the CDR3 is TGTGCCAGCAGTTCCTACTCTAGCGCTGGAAACACCATATATTTT.

The gene calls are TRBV11-2 and TRBJ1-1; D ambiguous. The CDR3 covers 15 residues. Trimming removed 5 bases from V and 1 base from J, with 14 bases in between. Germline values: CDR1 SGHAT, CDR2 FQNNGV. CDR3 amino acids: CASSPETMGNTEAFF. The CDR3 bases are TGTGCCAGCAGCCCGGAGACGATGGGGAACACTGAAGCTTTCTTT.